The 2 T cell receptor beta chains below were found in one sample sequenced in a study of cytotoxic CD8 clonotypes in ibrutinib-treated CLL. Here immunoSEQ multiplex PCR was the method, and the copy in TCRdb shows in-frame clones only, minus some. In the table there are more than 75,000 clones, approximately 77% of which are singletons. The sequenced sample was PBMCs, obtained after 24 months of ibrutinib treatment. These receptor sequences come from a human donor with chronic lymphocytic leukemia.

The chain couples TRBV2 to TRBJ1-2; 9 bases agree with TRBD1. CDR1 SNHLY and CDR2 FYNNEI come from the germline V gene. The V segment lost 6 bases and the J segment 6 bases; nucleotides outside the gene matches: 2. The CDR3 sequence is 12 residues long. This CDR3 reads CASRGQGDGYTF. CDR3 nucleotides: TGTGCCAGCAGGGGACAGGGTGATGGCTACACCTTC.

V usage is TRBV7-8 and J usage is TRBJ2-7; D remains ambiguous. Germline lookup yields CDR1 SGHVS and CDR2 FQNEAQ. The CDR3 loop spans 12 amino acids. Between the trimmed V and J ends, which lost 0 bases and 4 bases, there was a span of 4 bases. DNA for the CDR3: TGTGCCAGCAGCTTAGCTTTGTACGAGCAGTACTTC. It yields the protein CASSLALYEQYF.